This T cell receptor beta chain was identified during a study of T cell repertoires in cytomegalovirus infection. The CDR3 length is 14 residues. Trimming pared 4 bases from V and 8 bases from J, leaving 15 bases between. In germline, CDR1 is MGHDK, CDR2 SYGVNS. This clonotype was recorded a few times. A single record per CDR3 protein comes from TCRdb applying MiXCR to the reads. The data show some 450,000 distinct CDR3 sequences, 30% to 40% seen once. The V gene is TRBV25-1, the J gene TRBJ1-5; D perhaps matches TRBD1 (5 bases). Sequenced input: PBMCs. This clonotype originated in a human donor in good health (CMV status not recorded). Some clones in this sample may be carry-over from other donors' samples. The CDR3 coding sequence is TGTGCCAGCAGTGGGGGGATTCGGGGCGAGCCCCAGCATTTT. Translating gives CASSGGIRGEPQHF.